This T cell receptor (beta chain) was sequenced during a study of post-analysis software for immune sequencing data. The CDR3 has 16 residues. Germline loops: CDR1 SGHTA, CDR2 FQGTGA. Study conclusions and caveats: With TRBV5-6, TRBV5-1 and TRBV20-1 included, 4 to 6 TRBV segments were more frequent in patients than in controls. There was significantly lower normalized Chao1 diversity in multiple sclerosis patients than in controls. The F measure placed samples prepared in the same batch into strongly shared clusters.

Points on this clonotype: Its antigen remains unknown. Mismatch with germline at one junction end may stem from a read error.

Unique-molecular-identifier-tagged TCR beta cDNA libraries were used. MiXCR was run by TCRdb on the PCR reads, yielding one entry per CDR3 protein. The sample holds 750,000 to 950,000 distinct CDR3 sequences, 53% seen once. The J gene is TRBJ2-1, the V gene TRBV7-3; 7 nucleotides line up with TRBD1. This TCR was recovered from a girl aged 10 to 17 with multiple sclerosis. Sequencing was done on a sample of blood. The CDR3 DNA follows: TGTGCCAGCAGTTTAATATCGGGACAGTTATACAATGAGCAGTTCTTC. This gives the protein CASSLISGQLYNEQFF.